This entry lists 3 T cell receptor beta chains sequenced from one sample in a study of T-cell reconstitution after alpha-beta-depleted transplantation in children. Preparation of the TCRbeta library was carried out with unique molecular identifiers. Each CDR3 protein is one row after TCRdb ran MiXCR on the PCR reads. The sample has approximately 200,000 distinct CDR3 sequences, around 5.9% seen once. The sequenced sample was PBMCs, obtained before TCRalphabeta/CD19-depleted stem cell transplant. All receptors derive from a girl less than two years old with combined immunodeficiency, due to receive a stem cell transplant.

This clonotype was detected many times. The CDR3 loop reads CASSQELRMQETQYF. The CDR3 nucleotides are TGTGCCAGCAGCCAAGAGCTACGGATGCAAGAGACCCAGTACTTC. The rearrangement uses TRBV3-1 and TRBJ2-5; D not certain. CDR3 length: 15 residues. V lost 0 bases and J 2 bases, leaving 10 bases between the germline ends. The germline V gene encodes CDR1 LGHDT and CDR2 YNNKEL (reference sequence).

This clonotype was counted a few times. DNA of the CDR3: TGCAGTGCTCCCCCTGGGACAGGGGTGAGGGGGTCGATTAGCAATCAGCCCCAGCATTTT. It encodes CSAPPGTGVRGSISNQPQHF. The chain links TRBV20-1 to TRBJ1-5, with 10 bases matching TRBD1. The CDR3 consists of 20 residues. Germline loops: CDR1 DFQATT, CDR2 SNEGSKA (reference sequence). V lost 5 bases, J lost 0 bases, and 19 bases stayed unmatched.

This clonotype has ten or more counts. The V call is TRBV18, the J call TRBJ2-1; D is unresolved. This CDR3 is built from 14 residues. V lost 0 bases and J 4 bases, leaving 7 bases between the germline ends. CDR1 and CDR2 from the germline V gene are KGHSH and LQKENI. The CDR3 loop reads CASSPPNRYNEQFF. The DNA for the CDR3 is TGTGCCAGCTCACCACCTAACCGATACAATGAGCAGTTCTTC.